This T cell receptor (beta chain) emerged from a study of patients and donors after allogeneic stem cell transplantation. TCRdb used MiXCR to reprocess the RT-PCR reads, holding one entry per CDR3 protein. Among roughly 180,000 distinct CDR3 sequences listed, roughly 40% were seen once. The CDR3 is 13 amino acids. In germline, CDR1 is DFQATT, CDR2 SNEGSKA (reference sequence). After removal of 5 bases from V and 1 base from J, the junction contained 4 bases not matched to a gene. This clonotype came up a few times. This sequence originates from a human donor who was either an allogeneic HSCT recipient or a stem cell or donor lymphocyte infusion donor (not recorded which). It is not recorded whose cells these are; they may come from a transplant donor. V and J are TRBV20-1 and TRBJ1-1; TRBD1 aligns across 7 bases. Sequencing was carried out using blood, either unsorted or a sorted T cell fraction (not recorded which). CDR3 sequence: CSAPRGGNTEAFF. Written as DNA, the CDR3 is TGCAGTGCTCCCAGGGGGGGGAACACTGAAGCTTTCTTT.